This T cell receptor (beta chain) originates from a study of blood T cell repertoires in COVID-19 (dated by TCRdb to about 2020). Regarding the complete study: The collaborator samples originated in the United States, Italy and Spain and spanned the acute and convalescent phases of COVID-19. The prospective study material was composed of cDNA or gDNA derived from T cells, B-cell-depleted T cells, or PBMCs. The dataset comprised deeply sampled blood TCRbeta repertoires from subjects exposed to, actively infected with, or recovered from COVID-19. The repertoires were released in a freely available public database meant as a resource for research on the immune response to SARS-CoV-2. Where available, HLA class I and class II types were obtained from metadata supplied by the sample provider rather than from assay-based typing. The sample metadata nearly always contained a de-identified subject ID, COVID-19 status, age in years and sex. The samples were drawn from the first 160 participants of the ongoing ImmuneRACE study and from 1,254 subjects provided by 6 global collaborators.

TCRbeta CDR3 regions were amplified from genomic DNA by means of the immunoSEQ Assay, a bias-controlled multiplex PCR. For the original study's pipeline: The number of nucleated cells in each sample was estimated from the amplification of reference gene primers within the assay. To quantify the absolute abundance of each unique TCRbeta CDR3 rearrangement, sequence reads were collapsed and filtered. Productive Simpson clonality was computed per sample as the square root of Simpson's diversity index over productive rearrangements. This is the immuneACCESS table as TCRdb keeps it, with only in-frame sequences that have V and J called. A part of the clones is gone; compared with another copy, unresolved V genes explain less than half, and the rest is unexplained. The V and J calls and clone size are taken from that table; D and trimming were inferred from the DNA. Within this sample are over 100,000 clones, with 85% to 90% of them counted one time only. Of the sample, roughly 2.5% is held by the ten largest clones.

Trimming at the junction amounts to 2 bases on V and 12 bases on J, and the germline ends lie 20 bases apart. From the germline V gene, CDR1 is ENHRY and CDR2 is SYGVKD. The CDR3 contains 15 residues, cysteine and phenylalanine counted. Only CDR3 DNA is held: 45 bases, read in frame from base 1. What the authors observed across the whole study: How much clinical and demographic metadata was included differed by source and by participant, and the metadata was provided uncurated.

A remark on this clone: There is no known antigen for this receptor. No much larger clone exists at a distance of one base, and base qualities are not known.

Whole blood was collected in K2EDTA tubes by collaborating institutions according to the institutions' own protocols. For TCRbeta analysis, collaborator samples were shipped as frozen whole blood, as isolated PBMCs, or as DNA extracted from either sample type. The TCR comes from a middle-aged man with active COVID-19. The chain is assembled from TRBV10-3 and TRBJ2-1; a weak D assignment points to TRBD2 (6 bases agree). Sequencing was carried out using peripheral blood. This receptor carries the CDR3 CAISERLGTPVGQFF. The DNA is TGTGCCATCAGTGAGCGGTTGGGGACTCCGGTGGGGCAGTTCTTC.